The TCR beta chain under discussion was sequenced for a study of cytomegalovirus exposure and HLA in healthy donors (dated by TCRdb to about 2017). Study-level background: An earlier analysis of 587 of the donors reported 276 Gb of sequence data and roughly 110 million unique TCR beta sequences from about 200 million T cells. The study aimed to test whether cataloging public T cell receptors could reveal signatures of past pathogen exposure. To predict cytomegalovirus infection status, the study brought together high-throughput TCR immunosequencing, statistical association of individual TCRs with disease status, and machine learning. Of the roughly 400 genotyped donors, about 80% fell in the genetic ancestry cluster associated with self-reported Caucasian donors. The study profiled the T cell repertoires of hundreds of subjects by immunosequencing and related them to cytomegalovirus serostatus. Among 398 genotyped donors of the cohort, an average of approximately 240,000 unique TCR beta nucleotide sequences was sequenced per donor, of which about 19% were non-productive. Four or five DR-DQ haplotypes were handled as single units for association and clustering because linkage in the cohort was strong. To study patterns of TCR occurrence, a later analysis re-analyzed previously published TCR beta repertoires from around 660 donors and added high-resolution HLA genotyping. Donor age, sex, ethnicity and CMV serostatus were compiled together with the repertoire data. HLA typing included class I and class II loci at four-digit resolution. A later genetic analysis took genome-wide SNP genotypes for 398 of the 666 donors and used that subset as a discovery cohort. A separate validation cohort of over a hundred different subjects was used in addition to the roughly 620-subject first cohort. Every discovery cohort repertoire had been produced on one sequencing platform. The number of donors typed differed by locus, with about 629-640 for A, B, C, DRB1 and DQB1, about 500 for DQA1, nearly 610 for DPA1, and around 430 for DPB1. An early release that covered fewer than 800 HLA-typed donors contained approximately 300 gigabases of sequencing data and around 85 million unique TCR sequences. To decide whether each TCR beta V gene segment behaved as functional or pseudogenic, an earlier analysis of fewer than 750 of the donors relied on high-throughput TCR beta sequencing. Rather than drawing on any new phenotypic data, the later analysis identified candidate immune exposures from TCR beta sequences and the way those sequences occurred across donors.

Library prep was done by the immunoSEQ multiplex PCR assay. For the multiplex PCR, a mixture combining 60 forward primers for TCR Vbeta segments and 13 reverse primers for TCR Jbeta segments was used. The CDR3 region of rearranged TCR beta genes was amplified from genomic DNA with a multiplex PCR assay. The amplified TCR beta libraries were sequenced on the Illumina HiSeq System as 87-base-pair reads. The paper's processing steps were these. A later analysis counted some 74 million unique TCR beta chains across the 670 or so repertoires, and roughly 10 million of these chains were shared by at least two donors. Raw reads were error-corrected and collapsed into unique sequences with a nearest-neighbor algorithm that merged closely related sequences to remove PCR and sequencing errors. To assign V, D and J gene segments, CDR3 sequences were aligned to IMGT reference sequences. For a sequence to be retained, a match of at least six nucleotides to both a V gene segment and a J gene segment was required. Rearrangements were classified as productive when the CDR3 lacked stop codons and remained in frame with V and J, and all other rearrangements were classified as non-productive. Following IMGT convention, CDR3 was defined as the stretch from the second conserved V-encoded cysteine up to the conserved J-encoded phenylalanine. Sequences without an unambiguous match to a single V gene segment were excluded from the earlier analysis of several hundred of the donors. An earlier analysis of several hundred of the donors classified V segments as functional when productive rearrangements were above 56.7% and as segregating when the standard deviation between donors was above 5%. A statistical classification framework was built to diagnose cytomegalovirus status from the catalog of TCR beta chain sequences. V and J gene assignment, in a later analysis, came from comparing TCR nucleotide sequences with IMGT/GENE-DB human TR gene sequences. Using the TCRdist pipeline, a later analysis assigned CDR3 sequences along with most-parsimonious VDJ recombination scenarios. In a later analysis, each TCR beta chain was defined by its CDR3 amino acid sequence together with its V-gene family, and reads without a unique V-gene family were excluded. As a way to deal with suspected cross-contamination and a sequencing artifact, a later analysis dropped more than 500 nucleotide sequences that were highly shared and had low generation probability. For each public chain, a later analysis derived a clonal expansion index from normalized ranks of inferred template counts within each repertoire. In a later analysis, generation probabilities were computed with a VDJ recombination model fitted to out-of-frame rearrangements, and the resulting probabilities were checked against IGoR. In a later analysis, hypergeometric tests were used to score TCR-TCR, TCR-HLA and TCR-CMV co-occurrence, with a repertoire-size bias correction applied to TCR pairs. False discovery rates were estimated in a later analysis by permuting HLA or CMV assignments 20 times. In a later analysis, co-occurring TCRs were grouped with DBSCAN, and TCRdist sequence similarity was added when clustering was performed within HLA-allele-positive subsets. Co-occurrence clustering excluded repertoires with fewer than 30,000 or more than 120,000 public chains, plus five with anomalous nucleotide sharing. TCRdb retrieved this table from immuneACCESS and kept in-frame rearrangements only. Not all clones are present; in checked studies, unresolved V genes account for under half, and no reason is known for the remainder. V and J calls and clone size are copied from that table; D and trimming were computed from the DNA. This sample gives 65,000 to 70,000 clones in total; around 80% of them show up just once. The leading ten clones occupy around 7% of the sample.

In total, just over 650 healthy bone marrow donors made up the cohort. At the time of sampling, every cohort member was nominally healthy, though immune exposures that went unrecorded were likely present. The donor tested CMV seropositive, placing the donor among the 289 seropositive members of the cohort. Every donor gave a peripheral blood sample, and the peripheral blood mononuclear cells from that sample were used for TCR beta sequencing. Genomic DNA was extracted from the blood cell samples with the Qiagen DNeasy Blood Extraction Kit. Broad study findings and their caveats: HLA typing was unavailable for some donors at each locus, so association tests used only the typed subset. A later genetic analysis reported fewer N-insertions in productive TCRs among donors in an Asian-associated ancestry cluster than the approximately 670-donor mean. The earlier analysis of nearly 600 of the donors excluded around 17 rarely observed V segments, including chromosome 9 orphons, because counts were too low. In a later genetic analysis, a missense DCLRE1C variant was associated with V-gene and J-gene trimming of TCR beta chains, and the association was replicated in an independent cohort. Presence/absence analyses assumed roughly uniform sequencing depth across donors, an assumption that may not hold. According to a later analysis, most CMV-associated TCR beta chains appeared to be HLA-restricted, and the HLA associations seemed to be driven largely by CMV exposure. When HLA alleles, especially DR and DQ, strongly co-occurred, attributing TCR associations to individual alleles was difficult. In a later analysis, HLA-associated TCR beta chains were found to be more clonally expanded and to have lower generation probabilities than equally common non-associated chains. Most TCR sequences were seen in very few donors, while some public TCRs were found in many individuals. In vitro tests confirmed that a few of the cytomegalovirus-associated TCR beta chains recognize cytomegalovirus antigens. Linkage disequilibrium might explain the correlated functional status among segregating V segments, but an unknown experimental factor could not be ruled out. Broadly in line with IMGT annotations, most TCR beta V segments showed up in productive rearrangements about 90% or about 30% of the time in an earlier analysis of a few hundred of the donors. A cluster of highly shared sequence variants was judged likely to represent a technical artifact of the sequencing pipeline. It was suggested by the authors that the approach could potentially be generalized to other disease states and immunological phenotypes. Specific HLA alleles were associated with some 15,000 TCR beta sequences at a false discovery rate of 0.05 in a later analysis. The only immune exposure information available for the cohort was CMV serostatus. In a later analysis, several top co-occurrence clusters were reported to appear linked to parvovirus B19, influenza, CMV and Epstein-Barr virus. A later analysis found that TCR association rates varied across HLA loci, with DRB1 alleles showing the most associated TCRs and HLA-C alleles the fewest. A further reported finding was that TCR beta sequences accurately predicted the HLA-A and HLA-B alleles for most subjects in the first cohort. The cohort was sequenced for TCR beta chains only, and without alpha or paired-chain data the features that could be detected were limited. In the study, around 160 TCR beta chains were listed as associated with cytomegalovirus. The classifier was reported to diagnose cytomegalovirus status with high specificity and sensitivity in both the original and validation cohorts.

Note on this clone: Which antigen it targets is not known. The record has no base qualities; no much larger clone is one base away.

The TCR originated in a woman aged 25 to 39 in good health and CMV-seropositive. The specimen was PBMCs.

The DNA sequence is given as TGTGCCAGCCACCAGGGGGGCTACGAGCAGTACTTC. It encodes CASHQGGYEQYF. Rearrangement joined TRBV30 to TRBJ2-7; a tentative D match to TRBD1 spans 7 bases. The germline V gene (reference sequence) specifies GTSNPN as CDR1 and SVGIG as CDR2. The CDR3 runs 12 residues from the cysteine to the phenylalanine. Only the CDR3 DNA is retained, 36 bases long and in frame from the first base. V lost 8 bases and J lost 3 bases; the stretch between them is 14 bases long.